The present entry profiles one T cell receptor (beta chain) with its context. This clonotype has ten or more counts. Its antigen has not been determined. No much larger clonotype is one base removed from it; base qualities were not supplied. TCRdb records Illumina HiSeq 1500 as the sequencer. TCRdb trimmed public reads at Q25 via fastp, called clones via MiXCR and kept in-frame beta chains. All rows with the same CDR3 protein become a single entry with the most common DNA and genes. The sample table lists 500,000 to 600,000 distinct CDR3 sequences, about 15% of them with a count of one. Roughly a quarter of the sample lies in the top ten. This specimen comes from a study of T cell repertoires in cytomegalovirus infection (dated by TCRdb to about 2019). Context from the whole study: Donor HLA type was relevant to the analysis, as public TCR beta signatures indicated carriage of CMV infection together with the matching HLA type. Points the paper makes about the study in general: The ex vivo response was dominated by HLA-C-restricted CMV-specific TCR beta clonotypes, and the single most frequent clonotype in two of eight donors was supplied by these HLA-C-restricted clonotypes. In both this cohort and an independent cohort of 350 to 400 donors, the cumulative frequency of public TCR beta family members distinguished carriers of CMV infection plus the relevant HLA type.

From V the trimming removes 8 bases and from J it removes 3 bases, while the gene matches leave 5 bases of the junction unaccounted for. Including cysteine and phenylalanine, the CDR3 has 14 amino acids. The read is trimmed to its CDR3 DNA, 42 bases read in frame from base 1. CDR1 and CDR2 (SEHNR, FQNEAQ) derive from the germline V gene (reference sequence). The sequence joins TRBV7-9 to TRBJ2-1; the central 9 bases match TRBD2. Sequencing input: CD8+ T cells from PBMCs. This TCR was recovered from a human donor in good health (CMV status not recorded). Some clones in this sample may be carry-over from other donors' samples. The CDR3 has the sequence CASHSSGNYNEQFF. The nucleotide sequence reads as follows: TGTGCCAGCCATTCTAGCGGGAACTACAATGAGCAGTTCTTC.